Listed below are T cell receptor beta chains from one sample, sequenced in a study of OX40 agonist ivuxolimab in advanced cancers. Generated by immunoSEQ multiplex PCR, the TCRdb table keeps only in-frame clones and is missing some. The table shows roughly 43,000 clones, with 90% to 95% occurring only once. This material consisted of CD4+ or CD8+ T cells sorted from blood, taken in a trial of the OX40 agonist ivuxolimab. Every receptor here comes from an adult with an advanced solid tumor such as melanoma, head and neck, liver or kidney cancer. Both conserved end residues are part of each CDR3. A D gene is named only where the DNA matches it firmly. Clone size is shown for a subset of rows, as once, few, many or a class of expanded clone.

cdr3_length: 15
j_call: TRBJ2-3
d_call: -
v_call: TRBV10-1
clone_size: -
cdr3_nt: TGCGCCAGCAACTCCCGACCAGCCCCGGAGAGGGCGCAGTATTTT
cdr3_aa: CASNSRPAPERAQYF

cdr3_length: 15
j_call: TRBJ2-2
d_call: -
v_call: TRBV7-9
clone_size: few
cdr3_nt: TGTGCCAGCAGCTTAGCGGGGGGGAACACCGGGGAGCTGTTTTTT
cdr3_aa: CASSLAGGNTGELFF

cdr3_length: 15
j_call: TRBJ2-7
d_call: -
v_call: TRBV27
clone_size: -
cdr3_nt: TGTGCCAGCAGTTTAGGGGGGCTCCGCTCCTACGAGCAGTACTTC
cdr3_aa: CASSLGGLRSYEQYF

cdr3_length: 13
j_call: TRBJ1-5
d_call: -
v_call: TRBV4-1
clone_size: -
cdr3_nt: TGCGCCAGCAGCCAAGGGGGGGCGGGGGTCCAGCATTTT
cdr3_aa: CASSQGGAGVQHF

cdr3_length: 14
j_call: TRBJ2-1
d_call: -
v_call: TRBV28
clone_size: -
cdr3_nt: TGTGCCAGCAGTTTGGACGGCACCTACAATGAGCAGTTCTTC
cdr3_aa: CASSLDGTYNEQFF

cdr3_length: 15
j_call: TRBJ1-5
d_call: TRBD1
v_call: TRBV6-5
clone_size: -
cdr3_nt: TGTGCCAGCAGTTCCCGGGGACAGGGGGTTCAGCCCCAGCATTTT
cdr3_aa: CASSSRGQGVQPQHF

cdr3_length: 15
j_call: TRBJ2-2
d_call: TRBD2
v_call: TRBV27
clone_size: -
cdr3_nt: TGTGCCAGCAGTTTATCTCCTAGCGGGGCCGGGGAGCTGTTTTTT
cdr3_aa: CASSLSPSGAGELFF

cdr3_length: 18
j_call: TRBJ2-2
d_call: TRBD2
v_call: TRBV2
clone_size: -
cdr3_nt: TGTGCCAGCAGTGATGTTCCGCTAGCGGAGACGAACACCGGGGAGCTGTTTTTT
cdr3_aa: CASSDVPLAETNTGELFF

cdr3_length: 11
j_call: TRBJ2-1
d_call: -
v_call: TRBV6-5
clone_size: -
cdr3_nt: TGTGCCAGCAGTTACGGTACAGAGCAGTTCTTC
cdr3_aa: CASSYGTEQFF

cdr3_length: 11
j_call: TRBJ1-1
d_call: TRBD1
v_call: TRBV5-4
clone_size: -
cdr3_nt: TGTGCCAGCAGCCGAGGGACAGGAGCTTTCTTT
cdr3_aa: CASSRGTGAFF

cdr3_length: 13
j_call: TRBJ2-2
d_call: -
v_call: TRBV9
clone_size: -
cdr3_nt: TGTGCCAGCAGCGGATCTAACACCGGGGAGCTGTTTTTT
cdr3_aa: CASSGSNTGELFF

cdr3_length: 14
j_call: TRBJ2-1
d_call: -
v_call: TRBV9
clone_size: -
cdr3_nt: TGTGCCAGCAGCGTCGACGGAGCCTACAATGAGCAGTTCTTC
cdr3_aa: CASSVDGAYNEQFF

cdr3_length: 16
j_call: TRBJ2-3
d_call: TRBD2
v_call: TRBV28
clone_size: -
cdr3_nt: TGTGCCAGCAGGGGAATCAGCGGGGGGGCAAAAGATACGCAGTATTTT
cdr3_aa: CASRGISGGAKDTQYF

cdr3_length: 15
j_call: TRBJ2-2
d_call: TRBD2
v_call: TRBV27
clone_size: -
cdr3_nt: TGTGCCAGCAGTTTATCTAGCGGGAGGGCCGGGGAGCTGTTTTTT
cdr3_aa: CASSLSSGRAGELFF

cdr3_length: 11
j_call: TRBJ1-1
d_call: -
v_call: TRBV11-2
clone_size: -
cdr3_nt: TGTGCCAGCAGCTTGGGAAGGGAGGCTTTCTTT
cdr3_aa: CASSLGREAFF

cdr3_length: 14
j_call: TRBJ2-2
d_call: -
v_call: TRBV11-2
clone_size: -
cdr3_nt: TGTGCCAGCAGCTTCGTGGACAACACCGGGGAGCTGTTTTTT
cdr3_aa: CASSFVDNTGELFF

cdr3_length: 13
j_call: TRBJ2-3
d_call: -
v_call: TRBV19
clone_size: once
cdr3_nt: TGTGCCAGTTCCCCTGGGGCGAGGGATACGCAGTATTTT
cdr3_aa: CASSPGARDTQYF

cdr3_length: 15
j_call: TRBJ2-7
d_call: -
v_call: TRBV5-5
clone_size: once
cdr3_nt: TGTGCCAGCAGCTGGGCTCGGGGTCTGTCCTACGAGCAGTACTTC
cdr3_aa: CASSWARGLSYEQYF

cdr3_length: 15
j_call: TRBJ2-5
d_call: -
v_call: TRBV7-9
clone_size: once
cdr3_nt: TGTGCCAGCAGCTTAGTTGGGAAGGGGTGGGAGACCCAGTACTTC
cdr3_aa: CASSLVGKGWETQYF

cdr3_length: 12
j_call: TRBJ1-2
d_call: -
v_call: TRBV28
clone_size: -
cdr3_nt: TGTGCCAGCAGGACTATTGGGGCTGGCTACACCTTC
cdr3_aa: CASRTIGAGYTF

cdr3_length: 16
j_call: TRBJ2-7
d_call: TRBD2
v_call: TRBV5-1
clone_size: -
cdr3_nt: TGCGCCAGCAGCTTGGCCAGGACGGGAGGGCCGGGCGAGCAGTACTTC
cdr3_aa: CASSLARTGGPGEQYF

cdr3_length: 15
j_call: TRBJ2-2
d_call: -
v_call: TRBV5-6
clone_size: -
cdr3_nt: TGTGCCAGCAGCTTGCGACAAGTATACACCGGGGAGCTGTTTTTT
cdr3_aa: CASSLRQVYTGELFF

cdr3_length: 13
j_call: TRBJ2-1
d_call: TRBD2
v_call: TRBV28
clone_size: -
cdr3_nt: TGTGCCAGCGGACTAGCGGCCTACAATGAGCAGTTCTTC
cdr3_aa: CASGLAAYNEQFF

cdr3_length: 11
j_call: TRBJ1-2
d_call: -
v_call: TRBV29-1
clone_size: few
cdr3_nt: TGCAGCGTCCAACAGATAAGTGGCTACACCTTC
cdr3_aa: CSVQQISGYTF

cdr3_length: 16
j_call: TRBJ2-2
d_call: TRBD1
v_call: TRBV2
clone_size: once
cdr3_nt: TGTGCCAGCAGTGTTGGCAGGGGGCGCGACACCGGGGAGCTGTTTTTT
cdr3_aa: CASSVGRGRDTGELFF

cdr3_length: 15
j_call: TRBJ2-5
d_call: -
v_call: TRBV7-9
clone_size: -
cdr3_nt: TGTGCCAGCAGCTTACGTTTCGGGACGCAAGAGACCCAGTACTTC
cdr3_aa: CASSLRFGTQETQYF

cdr3_length: 11
j_call: TRBJ2-4
d_call: -
v_call: TRBV7-9
clone_size: -
cdr3_nt: TGTGCCGTAGCTGGGGGAAACATTCAGTACTTC
cdr3_aa: CAVAGGNIQYF

cdr3_length: 16
j_call: TRBJ2-4
d_call: TRBD2
v_call: TRBV27
clone_size: -
cdr3_nt: TGTGCCAGCAGTACACTGTCGACAGGGCGGGAGGGGAATCAGTACTTC
cdr3_aa: CASSTLSTGREGNQYF

cdr3_length: 15
j_call: TRBJ1-3
d_call: -
v_call: TRBV19
clone_size: -
cdr3_nt: TGTGCCAGTAGTATAGTTGGAGTCTCTGGAAACACCATATATTTT
cdr3_aa: CASSIVGVSGNTIYF

cdr3_length: 15
j_call: TRBJ2-4
d_call: -
v_call: TRBV1
clone_size: -
cdr3_nt: TGCACCAGCAGCCAAGACTCACAGGGTTTGTACATTCAGTACTTC
cdr3_aa: CTSSQDSQGLYIQYF

cdr3_length: 13
j_call: TRBJ2-1
d_call: -
v_call: TRBV7-9
clone_size: -
cdr3_nt: TGTGCCAGCAGCTTAGGTGGGGGCAATGAGCAGTTCTTC
cdr3_aa: CASSLGGGNEQFF

cdr3_length: 15
j_call: TRBJ2-1
d_call: TRBD2
v_call: TRBV7-9
clone_size: -
cdr3_nt: TGTGCCAGCAGCCCAAGGACTAGCGGGAGCGATGAGCAGTTCTTC
cdr3_aa: CASSPRTSGSDEQFF

cdr3_length: 14
j_call: TRBJ1-1
d_call: -
v_call: TRBV6-5
clone_size: -
cdr3_nt: TGTGCCAGCAGTTACCGCGAGTCGAACACTGAAGCTTTCTTT
cdr3_aa: CASSYRESNTEAFF

cdr3_length: 19
j_call: TRBJ2-2
d_call: -
v_call: TRBV14
clone_size: -
cdr3_nt: TGTGCCAGCAGCCAAGACACCTGGTGGCGACAGCTGAACACCGGGGAGCTGTTTTTT
cdr3_aa: CASSQDTWWRQLNTGELFF

cdr3_length: 14
j_call: TRBJ2-7
d_call: -
v_call: TRBV5-1
clone_size: -
cdr3_nt: TGCGCCAGCAGCTTCTCCGGGCGGCTCTACGAGCAGTACTTC
cdr3_aa: CASSFSGRLYEQYF

cdr3_length: 16
j_call: TRBJ2-5
d_call: TRBD1
v_call: TRBV28
clone_size: -
cdr3_nt: TGTGCCAGCAGTTTATCGTTCCCAGGGGGCAATGAGACCCAGTACTTC
cdr3_aa: CASSLSFPGGNETQYF

cdr3_length: 17
j_call: TRBJ2-3
d_call: -
v_call: TRBV28
clone_size: -
cdr3_nt: TGTGCCAGCAGTTTTTCGGATAGGGCGGGACGCACAGATACGCAGTATTTT
cdr3_aa: CASSFSDRAGRTDTQYF

cdr3_length: 13
j_call: TRBJ1-1
d_call: -
v_call: TRBV6-6
clone_size: -
cdr3_nt: TGTGCCAGCAGCGACCGAGGATTCACTGAAGCTTTCTTT
cdr3_aa: CASSDRGFTEAFF

cdr3_length: 18
j_call: TRBJ2-1
d_call: TRBD1
v_call: TRBV5-4
clone_size: -
cdr3_nt: TGTGCCAGCAGCCTGCTTTGGGAACAGGGGAGCCTCTACAATGAGCAGTTCTTC
cdr3_aa: CASSLLWEQGSLYNEQFF

cdr3_length: 11
j_call: TRBJ2-7
d_call: -
v_call: TRBV19
clone_size: -
cdr3_nt: TGTGCCACAGGTCGGGCATACCAGCAGTACTTC
cdr3_aa: CATGRAYQQYF

cdr3_length: 18
j_call: TRBJ1-5
d_call: -
v_call: TRBV15
clone_size: -
cdr3_nt: TGTGCCACCAGCAGAGATCCTTACGGGCAGGGCCAAACCCAGCCCCAGCATTTT
cdr3_aa: CATSRDPYGQGQTQPQHF